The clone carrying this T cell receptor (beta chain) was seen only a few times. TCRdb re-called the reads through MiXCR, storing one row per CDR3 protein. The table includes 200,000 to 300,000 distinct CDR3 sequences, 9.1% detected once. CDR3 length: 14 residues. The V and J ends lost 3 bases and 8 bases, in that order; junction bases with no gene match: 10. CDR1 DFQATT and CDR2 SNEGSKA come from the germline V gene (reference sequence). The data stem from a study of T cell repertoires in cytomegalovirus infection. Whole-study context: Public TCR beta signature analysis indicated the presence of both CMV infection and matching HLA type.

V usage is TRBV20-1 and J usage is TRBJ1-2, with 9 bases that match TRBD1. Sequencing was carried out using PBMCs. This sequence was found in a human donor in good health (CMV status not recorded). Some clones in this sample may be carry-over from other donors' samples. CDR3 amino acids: CSASGDREVLGYTF. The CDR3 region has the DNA TGCAGTGCTAGTGGGGACAGGGAGGTACTCGGCTACACCTTC.